One and the same sample provided the 18 T cell receptor beta chains below, sequenced in a study of blood T cell repertoires in COVID-19 (dated by TCRdb to the early 2020s). The library was obtained by the immunoSEQ multiplex PCR assay. TCRdb took over this immuneACCESS table, retaining in-frame rearrangements with V and J assigned. Such tables are incomplete; in checked studies, under half of the missing clones stem from an unresolved V gene, and the remainder is unexplained. The sample table lists some 510,000 clones, around 87% of them with a count of one. 1.5% to 2% of the sample belongs to the ten largest clones. The specimen sequenced was PBMCs or T cells enriched from blood (not recorded which). These receptors came from a woman in her thirties or forties who had recovered from COVID-19.

This clone was found a few times. This CDR3 is CASIASGLIRGYTF. CDR3 DNA sequence: TGTGCCAGCATCGCGTCAGGCTTAATCCGTGGCTACACCTTC. This sequence joins TRBV28 and TRBJ1-2; D gene unclear. CDR1 MDHEN and CDR2 SYDVKM come from the germline V gene. The CDR3 runs 14 residues. V was pared by 7 bases and J by 7 bases, with 19 bases between.

The chain recombines TRBV6-2 or TRBV6-3 with TRBJ1-5; TRBD1 matches at 7 bases. V was clipped by 5 bases and J by 0 bases; unmatched bases: 13. The CDR3 has 18 amino acids. Per the germline V gene, CDR1 is MNHEY and CDR2 is SVGEGT. The CDR3 is CASSLRDRPEYSNQPQHF. CDR3 coding DNA: TGTGCCAGCAGTCTCCGGGACAGACCAGAGTATAGCAATCAGCCCCAGCATTTT.

This clone was observed once. The chain employs TRBV13 and TRBJ1-4; maybe TRBD1 (5 bases). Trimming took 4 bases from V and 13 from J, leaving 13 bases between them. Germline CDR1 and CDR2: PRHDT and FYEKMQ (reference sequence). This CDR3 region has 12 residues. The CDR3 bases are TGTGCCAGCAGCTACTCCGGCAGGGTACTGTTTTTT. As protein: CASSYSGRVLFF. Together with reference TRBV13 and TRBJ1-4, the CDR3 gives the full variable domain: AAGVIQSPRHLIKEKRETATLKCYPIPRHDTVYWYQQGPGQDPQFLISFYEKMQSDKGSIPDRFSAQQFSDYHSELNMSSLELGDSALYFCASSYSGRVLFFGSGTQLSVL.

V is TRBV12-5 and J is TRBJ1-5, with 12 nucleotides matching TRBD1. CDR3 size: 17 residues. Germline V gives CDR1 LGHNT, CDR2 FRNRAP. V lost 5 bases, J lost 1 base, and 6 bases stayed unmatched. The CDR3 here is CASGTRDRGLSNQPQHF. Here the CDR3 DNA reads TGTGCTAGTGGTACCCGGGACAGGGGGCTCAGCAATCAGCCCCAGCATTTT.

A note on this clone: Distinct nucleotide sequences in the sample also encode this CDR3. The V and J genes are TRBV5-1 and TRBJ2-7; maybe TRBD1 (6 bases). CDR1 SGHRS and CDR2 YFSETQ come from the germline V gene. This CDR3 has 14 residues. Trimming took off 0 bases at V and 2 bases at J, with 9 bases between the two ends. The CDR3 region has the DNA TGCGCCAGCAGCTTGGCACAGGGTCCCTACGAGCAGTACTTC. It translates to CASSLAQGPYEQYF. The full variable domain, with the rest looked up from reference TRBV5-1 and TRBJ2-7, is KAGVTQTPRYLIKTRGQQVTLSCSPISGHRSVSWYQQTPGQGLQFLFEYFSETQRNKGNFPGRFSGRQFSNSRSEMNVSTLELGDSALYLCASSLAQGPYEQYFGPGTRLTVT.

The sample holds one count of this clone. The chain has TRBV18 and TRBJ1-1, with D uncertain. V lost 2 bases and J 3 bases, leaving 4 bases between the germline ends. CDR1 is KGHSH, CDR2 LQKENI, per germline. This CDR3 region has 12 residues. CDR3 sequence: CASSPSYTEAFF. In nucleotides, the CDR3 is TGTGCCAGCTCACCATCCTACACTGAAGCTTTCTTT.

This clone was seen just once. The rearrangement links TRBV18 to TRBJ2-1, with TRBD1 as a possible D gene (6 bases). Trimming shortened V by 5 bases and J by 0 bases, and 14 bases separated the two germline ends. The CDR3 runs 16 residues. Germline CDR1 and CDR2: KGHSH and LQKENI. Here the CDR3 DNA reads TGTGCCAGCTCATCCTGGCAGGGGAGCTCCTACAATGAGCAGTTCTTC. Translating gives CASSSWQGSSYNEQFF.

The chain is built from TRBV3-1 (or the pseudogene TRBV3-2) and TRBJ1-1; 7 bases match TRBD1. CDR1 and CDR2 (germline): LGHDT, YNNKEL (reference sequence). Trimming cost V 1 base and J 4 bases; bases outside gene matches: 3. This CDR3 comprises 14 residues. CDR3 sequence (DNA): TGTGCCAGCAGCCAAGTACCAGGGGGCACTGAAGCTTTCTTT. This translates into CASSQVPGGTEAFF.

The chain employs TRBV28 and TRBJ2-7; a weak D match, TRBD2 (5 bases). The CDR3 runs to 15 residues. Germline V CDR1 and CDR2: MDHEN, SYDVKM. Trimming pared 3 bases from V and 3 bases from J, leaving 15 bases between. CDR3 region: CASSLSGGGVYEQYF. CDR3 sequence (DNA): TGTGCCAGCAGTTTGTCCGGCGGAGGAGTCTACGAGCAGTACTTC.

This chain links TRBV5-1 with TRBJ2-5, with 7 bases aligning to TRBD1. The J segment lost 2 bases and the V segment lost 2 bases, leaving 15 bases of the junction unmatched. The germline V gene encodes CDR1 SGHRS and CDR2 YFSETQ. CDR3 length: 18 residues. The CDR3: CASSFHVFSGQLQETQYF. Here the CDR3 DNA reads TGCGCCAGCAGCTTTCACGTTTTCTCGGGACAGCTACAAGAGACCCAGTACTTC.

This chain links TRBV9 with TRBJ1-6; 7 nucleotides line up with TRBD1. After removal of 0 bases from V and 6 bases from J, the junction contained 6 bases not matched to a gene. The CDR3 sequence is 16 residues long. Germline CDR1 SGDLS, CDR2 YYNGEE. The CDR3 protein is CASSVGSQGVNSPLHF. The CDR3 region has the DNA TGTGCCAGCAGCGTAGGATCTCAGGGGGTTAATTCACCCCTCCACTTT. Based on the CDR3 plus reference TRBV9 and TRBJ1-6, the full variable domain is DSGVTQTPKHLITATGQRVTLRCSPRSGDLSVYWYQQSLDQGLQFLIQYYNGEERAKGNILERFSAQQFPDLHSELNLSSLELGDSALYFCASSVGSQGVNSPLHFGNGTRLTVT.

The chain links TRBV19 to TRBJ1-2, with no clear D. V lost 0 bases to trimming and J lost 4 bases, with 12 bases between them. The CDR3 runs 15 residues. Germline lookup yields CDR1 LNHDA and CDR2 SQIVND (reference sequence). CDR3 DNA: TGTGCCAGTAGTATAGAGGCCCACCCTAGCTATGGCTACACCTTC. The encoded protein is CASSIEAHPSYGYTF.

The chain uses TRBV5-8 and TRBJ2-1, with 13 bases fitting TRBD2. V gave up 4 bases and J gave up 15 bases; unmatched junction bases: 10. There are 14 residues in the CDR3. Germline V gene lookup returns CDR1 SGHTS and CDR2 YDEGEE. The chain's CDR3 is CASSPTSGRARGFF. The CDR3 DNA follows: TGTGCCAGCAGCCCTACTAGCGGGAGGGCCCGGGGGTTCTTC.

This rearrangement joins TRBV4-2 to TRBJ1-4, with 7 bases lining up with TRBD1. Trimming took 4 bases from V and 0 from J; bases not matched to a gene: 2. Germline lookup yields CDR1 LGHNA and CDR2 YNFKEQ. This CDR3 contains 15 residues. CDR3: CASSPGQATNEKLFF. CDR3 in DNA: TGTGCCAGCAGCCCCGGACAGGCAACTAATGAAAAACTGTTTTTT.

The table lists this clone with a few counts. This sequence joins TRBV5-1 and TRBJ2-3; TRBD1 is a possible D gene (6 bases). The CDR3 is 15 amino acids. V was clipped by 0 bases and J by 3 bases, with 11 bases between them. CDR1 and CDR2 from the germline V gene are SGHRS and YFSETQ. The CDR3 region is CASSLGARGTDTQYF. DNA of the CDR3: TGCGCCAGCAGCTTGGGGGCCAGGGGTACAGATACGCAGTATTTT.

CDR3 sequence: CASSPTPLAGGNNEQFF. CDR3 DNA sequence: TGTGCCAGCAGCCCCACACCTCTAGCGGGAGGGAACAATGAGCAGTTCTTC. This chain links TRBV7-2 with TRBJ2-1; 12 nucleotides align to TRBD2. V lost 5 bases, J lost 5 bases, and 10 bases stayed unmatched. Germline assignment: CDR1 SGHTA and CDR2 FQGNSA. CDR3 length: 17 residues.

This chain joins TRBV7-2 and TRBJ2-5; TRBD1 is a possible D gene (6 bases). V lost 3 bases and J 2 bases, leaving 13 bases between the germline ends. CDR3 length: 15 amino acids. Germline lookup yields CDR1 SGHTA and CDR2 FQGNSA. The CDR3 spells CASSFQVGAQETQYF. The CDR3 nucleotides read TGTGCCAGCAGCTTTCAAGTGGGGGCACAAGAGACCCAGTACTTC.

The rearrangement joins TRBV7-2 to TRBJ1-2; no firm D call. CDR1 SGHTA and CDR2 FQGNSA come from the germline V gene. V gave up 0 bases and J gave up 5 bases, with 7 bases separating them. CDR3 length: 13 residues. The CDR3 nucleotides are TGTGCCAGCAGCTTAGCCAGGCAGTATGGCTACACCTTC. Translation gives CASSLARQYGYTF.